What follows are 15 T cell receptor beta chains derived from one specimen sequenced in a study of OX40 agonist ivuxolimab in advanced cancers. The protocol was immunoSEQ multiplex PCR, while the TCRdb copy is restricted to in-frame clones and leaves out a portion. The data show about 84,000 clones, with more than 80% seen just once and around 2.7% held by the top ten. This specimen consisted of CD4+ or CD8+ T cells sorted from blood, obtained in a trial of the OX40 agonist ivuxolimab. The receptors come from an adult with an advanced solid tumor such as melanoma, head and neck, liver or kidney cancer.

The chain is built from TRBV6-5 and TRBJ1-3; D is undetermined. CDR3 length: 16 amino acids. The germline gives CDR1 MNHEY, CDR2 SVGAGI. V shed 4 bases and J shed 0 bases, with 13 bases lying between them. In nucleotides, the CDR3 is TGTGCCAGCAGTTTAGGTTCGGGTGGCTCTGGAAACACCATATATTTT. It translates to CASSLGSGGSGNTIYF.

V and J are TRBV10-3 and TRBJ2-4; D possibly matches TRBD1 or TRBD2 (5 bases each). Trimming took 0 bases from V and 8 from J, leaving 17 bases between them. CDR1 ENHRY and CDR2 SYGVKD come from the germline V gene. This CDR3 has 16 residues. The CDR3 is CAISESRGPRIDIQYF. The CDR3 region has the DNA TGTGCCATCAGTGAGTCGAGGGGCCCGAGGATAGACATTCAGTACTTC.

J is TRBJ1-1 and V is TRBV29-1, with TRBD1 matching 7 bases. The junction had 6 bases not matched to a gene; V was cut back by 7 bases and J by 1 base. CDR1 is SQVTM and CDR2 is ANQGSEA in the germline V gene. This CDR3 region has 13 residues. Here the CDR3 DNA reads TGCAGCGCAGCAGACAGGGCGAACACTGAAGCTTTCTTT. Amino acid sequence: CSAADRANTEAFF.

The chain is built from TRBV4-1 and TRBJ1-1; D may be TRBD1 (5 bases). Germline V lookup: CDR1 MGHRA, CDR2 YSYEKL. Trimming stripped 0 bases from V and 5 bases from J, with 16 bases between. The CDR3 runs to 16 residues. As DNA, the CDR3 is TGCGCCAGCAGCCAAGAGGTTGGGGGAAGAAAAACTGAAGCTTTCTTT. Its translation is CASSQEVGGRKTEAFF.

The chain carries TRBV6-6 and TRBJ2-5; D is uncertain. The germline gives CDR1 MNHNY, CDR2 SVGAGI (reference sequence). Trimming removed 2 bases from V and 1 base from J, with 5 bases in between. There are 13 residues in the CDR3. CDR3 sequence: CASSYQSQETQYF. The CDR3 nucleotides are TGTGCCAGCAGTTACCAGTCCCAAGAGACCCAGTACTTC.

The CDR3 loop is CAVWPKPSNQPQHF. The CDR3 DNA sequence: TGTGCCGTATGGCCTAAACCTAGCAATCAGCCCCAGCATTTT. This chain joins TRBV27 and TRBJ1-5; D remains ambiguous. Trimming stripped 11 bases from V and 0 bases from J, with 14 bases between. Germline loops: CDR1 MNHEY, CDR2 SMNVEV (reference sequence). The length of the CDR3 is 14 residues.

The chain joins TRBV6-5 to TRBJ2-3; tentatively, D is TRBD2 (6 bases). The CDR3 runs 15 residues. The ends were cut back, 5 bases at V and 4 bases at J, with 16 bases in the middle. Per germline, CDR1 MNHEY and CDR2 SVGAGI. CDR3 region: CASSPVGSGADTQYF. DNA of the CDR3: TGTGCCAGCAGTCCGGTTGGGTCGGGGGCAGATACGCAGTATTTT.

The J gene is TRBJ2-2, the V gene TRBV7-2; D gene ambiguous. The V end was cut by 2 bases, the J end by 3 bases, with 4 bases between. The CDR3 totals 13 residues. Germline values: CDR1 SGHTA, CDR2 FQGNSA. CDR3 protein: CASSLSDTGELFF. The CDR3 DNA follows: TGTGCCAGCAGCTTAAGCGACACCGGGGAGCTGTTTTTT.

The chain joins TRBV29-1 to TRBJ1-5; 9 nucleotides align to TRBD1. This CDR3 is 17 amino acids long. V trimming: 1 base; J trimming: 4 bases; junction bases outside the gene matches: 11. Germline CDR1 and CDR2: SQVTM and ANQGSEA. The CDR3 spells CSVEGRRYRGRNQPQHF. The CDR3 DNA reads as TGCAGCGTTGAAGGTCGCCGGTACAGGGGGCGGAATCAGCCCCAGCATTTT.

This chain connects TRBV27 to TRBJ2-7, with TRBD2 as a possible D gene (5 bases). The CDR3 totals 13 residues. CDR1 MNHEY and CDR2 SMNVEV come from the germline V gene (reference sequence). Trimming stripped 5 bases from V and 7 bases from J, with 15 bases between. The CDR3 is CASSPHIGGEQYV. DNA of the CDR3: TGTGCCAGCAGTCCTCACATCGGCGGGGAGCAGTACGTC.

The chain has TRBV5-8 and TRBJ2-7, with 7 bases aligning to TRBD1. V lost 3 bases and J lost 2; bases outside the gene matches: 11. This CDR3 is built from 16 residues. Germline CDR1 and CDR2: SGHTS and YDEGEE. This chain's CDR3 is CASSYYTGDPAYEQYV. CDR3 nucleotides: TGTGCCAGCAGCTACTACACAGGGGACCCAGCCTACGAGCAGTACGTC.

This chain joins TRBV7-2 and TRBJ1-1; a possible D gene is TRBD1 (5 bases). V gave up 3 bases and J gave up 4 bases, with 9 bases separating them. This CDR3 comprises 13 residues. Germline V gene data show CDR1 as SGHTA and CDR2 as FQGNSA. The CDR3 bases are TGTGCCAGCAGCTTCACGGGGGGCACTGAAGCTTTCTTT. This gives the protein CASSFTGGTEAFF.

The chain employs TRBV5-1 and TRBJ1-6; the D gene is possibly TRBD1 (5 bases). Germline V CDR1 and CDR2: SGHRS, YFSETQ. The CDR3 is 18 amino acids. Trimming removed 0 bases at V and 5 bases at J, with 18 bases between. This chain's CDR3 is CASSLEGQATWNNSPLHF. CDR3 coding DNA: TGCGCCAGCAGCTTGGAGGGGCAGGCCACTTGGAATAATTCACCCCTCCACTTT.

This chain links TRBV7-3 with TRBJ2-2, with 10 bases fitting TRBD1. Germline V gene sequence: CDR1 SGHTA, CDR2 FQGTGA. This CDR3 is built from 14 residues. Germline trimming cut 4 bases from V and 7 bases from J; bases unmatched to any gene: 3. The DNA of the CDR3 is TGTGCCAGCAGCTCGACAGGGGGCAACGGGGAGCTGTTTTTT. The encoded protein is CASSSTGGNGELFF.

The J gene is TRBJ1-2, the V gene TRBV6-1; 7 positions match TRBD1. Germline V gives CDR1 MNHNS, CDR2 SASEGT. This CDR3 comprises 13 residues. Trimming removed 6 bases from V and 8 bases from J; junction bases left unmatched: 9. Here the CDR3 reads CASRPGQTSGYTF. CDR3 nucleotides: TGTGCCAGCAGACCGGGACAGACTAGCGGCTACACCTTC.